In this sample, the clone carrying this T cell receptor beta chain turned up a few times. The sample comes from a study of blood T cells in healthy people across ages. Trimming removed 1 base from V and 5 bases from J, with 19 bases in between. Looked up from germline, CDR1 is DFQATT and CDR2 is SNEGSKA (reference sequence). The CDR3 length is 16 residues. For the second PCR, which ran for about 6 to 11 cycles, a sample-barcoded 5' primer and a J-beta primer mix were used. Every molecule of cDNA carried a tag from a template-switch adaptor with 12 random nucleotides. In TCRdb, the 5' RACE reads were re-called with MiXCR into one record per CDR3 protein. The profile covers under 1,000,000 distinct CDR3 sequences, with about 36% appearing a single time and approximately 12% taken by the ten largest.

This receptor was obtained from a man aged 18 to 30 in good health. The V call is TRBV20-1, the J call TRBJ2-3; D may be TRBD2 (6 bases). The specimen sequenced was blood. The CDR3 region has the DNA TGCAGTGCTAGAGTACCCTTGGGGGGTGGTAAAGATACGCAGTATTTT. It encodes CSARVPLGGGKDTQYF.